This T cell receptor (beta chain) was documented in a study of CD8 T cells in Susac syndrome. A few counts support this clonotype. The CDR3 sequence is 12 residues long. Per germline, CDR1 SNHLY and CDR2 FYNNEI. Trimming took off 5 bases at V and 5 bases at J, with 9 bases between the two ends. Reverse transcription of roughly 0.5 to 1 ug RNA was carried out with random hexamers. TCRdb independently ran MiXCR on the immunoSEQ multiplex PCR reads; one entry per CDR3 protein. The sample includes 180,000 or so distinct CDR3 sequences, just under 95% of them seen just once. V is TRBV2 and J is TRBJ2-5; D is unresolved. Sample: CD4+ T cells from PBMCs. This TCR derives from a human donor in good health. CDR3 region: CASSRLVETQYF. The CDR3 DNA reads as TGTGCCAGCAGTAGACTGGTCGAGACCCAGTACTTC.